This T cell receptor (beta chain) stems from a study of shared clonotypes between healthy human individuals. On this clone: Antigen unknown.

Study-level points and caveats: Relative to memory subsets, naive subsets generally showed larger estimated richness. Naive CD4 clonotypes overlapped across several donors at roughly 5%.

CDR3 length equals 15 residues. V was trimmed by 0 bases and J by 7 bases, leaving 15 bases between them. Germline V gives CDR1 MNHEY, CDR2 SMNVEV (reference sequence). CD45RO-negative, CCR7-selected cells formed the naive CD8 fraction, which excluded terminally differentiated effector memory CD45RA+ cells. This table comes from immunoSEQ multiplex PCR, and its TCRdb copy is limited to in-frame clones, with some not included. This sample carries under 850,000 clones, about 91% of them seen once, and the ten largest clones take under 30%. Material: naive CD8+ T cells sorted from blood. The chain links TRBV27 to TRBJ1-1, with D unclear. The origin of this receptor is a man younger than 40 in good health. CDR3 protein: CASSLSMRPQFEAFF. The CDR3, as DNA: TGTGCCAGCAGTTTATCGATGAGACCGCAGTTTGAAGCTTTCTTT.